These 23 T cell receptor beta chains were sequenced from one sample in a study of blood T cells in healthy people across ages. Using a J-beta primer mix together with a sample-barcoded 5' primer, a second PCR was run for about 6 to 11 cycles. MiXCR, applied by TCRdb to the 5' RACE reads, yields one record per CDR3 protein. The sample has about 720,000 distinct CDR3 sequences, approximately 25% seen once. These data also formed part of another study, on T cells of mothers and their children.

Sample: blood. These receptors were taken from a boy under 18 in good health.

The CDR3 reads CASSQVLGTSASTDTQYF. The CDR3 nucleotides are TGCGCCAGCAGCCAAGTCTTAGGCACTAGCGCCAGCACAGATACGCAGTATTTT. J is TRBJ2-3 and V is TRBV4-1; 7 bases agree with TRBD2. CDR1 and CDR2 (germline): MGHRA, YSYEKL. V trimming: 1 base; J trimming: 0 bases; junction bases outside the gene matches: 10. This CDR3 is built from 18 residues.

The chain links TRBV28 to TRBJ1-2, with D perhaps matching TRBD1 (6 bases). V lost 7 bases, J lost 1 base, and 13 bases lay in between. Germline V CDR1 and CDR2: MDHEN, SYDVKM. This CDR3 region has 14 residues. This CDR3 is CASIPGVINYGYTF. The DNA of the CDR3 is TGTGCCAGCATCCCAGGGGTCATTAACTATGGCTACACCTTC.

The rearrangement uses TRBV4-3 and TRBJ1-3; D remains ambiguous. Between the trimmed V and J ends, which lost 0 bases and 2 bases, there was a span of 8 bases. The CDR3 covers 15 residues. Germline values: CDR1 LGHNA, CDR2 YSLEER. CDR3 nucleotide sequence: TGCGCCAGCAGCCAAGATTCCGGAGCTGGAAACACCATATATTTT. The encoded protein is CASSQDSGAGNTIYF.

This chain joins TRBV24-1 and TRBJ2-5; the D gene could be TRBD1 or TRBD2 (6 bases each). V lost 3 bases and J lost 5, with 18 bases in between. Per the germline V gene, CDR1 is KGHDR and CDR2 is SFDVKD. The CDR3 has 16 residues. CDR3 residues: CATSDGGRGGGETQYF. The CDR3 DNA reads TGTGCCACCAGTGATGGCGGACGAGGGGGAGGTGAGACCCAGTACTTC.

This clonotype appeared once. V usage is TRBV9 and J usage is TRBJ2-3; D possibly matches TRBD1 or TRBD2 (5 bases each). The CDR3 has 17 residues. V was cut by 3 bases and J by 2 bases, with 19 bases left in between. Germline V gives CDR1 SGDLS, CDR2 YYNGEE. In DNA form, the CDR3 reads TGTGCCAGCAGCGCAACCGGGACCCAGTTTCCCACAGATACGCAGTATTTT. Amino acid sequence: CASSATGTQFPTDTQYF.

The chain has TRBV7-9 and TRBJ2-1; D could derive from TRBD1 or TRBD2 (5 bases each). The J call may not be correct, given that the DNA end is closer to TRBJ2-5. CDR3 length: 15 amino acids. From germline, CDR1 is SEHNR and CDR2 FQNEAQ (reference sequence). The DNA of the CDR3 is TGTGCCAGCAGCGCTGCCAACCAAGGGGACGAGACCCAGTACTTC. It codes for CASSAANQGDETQYF.

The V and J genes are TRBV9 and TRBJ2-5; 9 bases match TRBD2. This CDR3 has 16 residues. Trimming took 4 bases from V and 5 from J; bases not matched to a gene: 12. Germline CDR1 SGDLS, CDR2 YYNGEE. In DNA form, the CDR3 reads TGTGCCAGCAGCTCAGAGGTAGCGGGAGATGGGGAGACCCAGTACTTC. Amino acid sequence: CASSSEVAGDGETQYF.

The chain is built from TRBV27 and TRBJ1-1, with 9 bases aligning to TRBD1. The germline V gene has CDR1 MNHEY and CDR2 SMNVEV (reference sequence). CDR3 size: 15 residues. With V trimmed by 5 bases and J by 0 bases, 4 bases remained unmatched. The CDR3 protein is CASSQRTGVNTEAFF. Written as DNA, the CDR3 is TGTGCCAGCAGTCAGAGGACAGGGGTGAACACTGAAGCTTTCTTT.

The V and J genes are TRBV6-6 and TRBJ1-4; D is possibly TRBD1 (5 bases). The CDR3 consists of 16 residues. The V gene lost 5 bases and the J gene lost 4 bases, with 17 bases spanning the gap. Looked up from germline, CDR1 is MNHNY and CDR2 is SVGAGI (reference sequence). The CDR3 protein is CASSIIPDSLNEKLFF. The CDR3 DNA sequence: TGTGCCAGCAGTATTATTCCAGACAGCCTTAATGAAAAACTGTTTTTT.

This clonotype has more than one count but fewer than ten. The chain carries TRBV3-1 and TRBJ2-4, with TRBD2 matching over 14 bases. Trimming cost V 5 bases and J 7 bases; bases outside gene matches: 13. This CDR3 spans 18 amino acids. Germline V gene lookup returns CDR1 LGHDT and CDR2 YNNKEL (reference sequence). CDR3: CASSSSSTSGRAWNIQYF. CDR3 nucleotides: TGTGCCAGCAGCTCCTCTTCGACTAGCGGGAGGGCCTGGAACATTCAGTACTTC.

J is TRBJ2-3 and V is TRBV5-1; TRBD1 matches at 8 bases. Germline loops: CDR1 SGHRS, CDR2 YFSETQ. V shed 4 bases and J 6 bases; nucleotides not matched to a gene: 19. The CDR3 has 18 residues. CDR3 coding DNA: TGCGCCAGCAGCCCGGGACCAGGCAGGGGGCGTCAAGGCGATACGCAGTATTTT. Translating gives CASSPGPGRGRQGDTQYF.

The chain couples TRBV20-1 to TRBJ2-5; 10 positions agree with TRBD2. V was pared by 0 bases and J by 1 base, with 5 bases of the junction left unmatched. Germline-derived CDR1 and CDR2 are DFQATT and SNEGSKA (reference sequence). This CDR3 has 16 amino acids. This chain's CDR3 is CSARELAGAVQETQYF. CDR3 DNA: TGCAGTGCTAGAGAGCTAGCGGGGGCCGTCCAAGAGACCCAGTACTTC.

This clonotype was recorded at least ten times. CDR3 residues: CASSLGHSSYNEQFF. The CDR3 region has the DNA TGTGCCAGCAGCTTAGGTCACAGCTCCTACAATGAGCAGTTCTTC. This chain joins TRBV7-3 and TRBJ2-1, with unresolved D. This CDR3 region has 15 residues. Trimming stripped 2 bases from V and 0 bases from J, with 8 bases between. In germline, CDR1 is SGHTA, CDR2 FQGTGA.

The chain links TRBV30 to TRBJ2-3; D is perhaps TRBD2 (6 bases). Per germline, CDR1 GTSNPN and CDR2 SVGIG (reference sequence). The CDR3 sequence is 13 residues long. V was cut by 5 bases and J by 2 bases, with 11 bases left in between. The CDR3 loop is CAWGGTHTDTQYF. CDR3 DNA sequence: TGTGCCTGGGGGGGGACCCACACAGATACGCAGTATTTT.

The CDR3 loop reads CSEGHFSGANVLTF. In DNA, the CDR3 is TGCAGTGAGGGCCATTTCTCTGGGGCCAACGTCCTGACTTTC. The chain combines TRBV20-1 with TRBJ2-6; no reliable D call. Germline V CDR1 and CDR2: DFQATT, SNEGSKA (reference sequence). V shed 7 bases and J shed 0 bases, with 10 bases lying between them. The CDR3 spans 14 residues.

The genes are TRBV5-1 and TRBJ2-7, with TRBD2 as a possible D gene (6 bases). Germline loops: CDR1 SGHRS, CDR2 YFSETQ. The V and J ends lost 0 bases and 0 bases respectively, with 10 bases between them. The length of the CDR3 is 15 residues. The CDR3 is CASSLGIGSSYEQYF. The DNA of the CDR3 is TGCGCCAGCAGCTTGGGGATCGGGAGCTCCTACGAGCAGTACTTC.

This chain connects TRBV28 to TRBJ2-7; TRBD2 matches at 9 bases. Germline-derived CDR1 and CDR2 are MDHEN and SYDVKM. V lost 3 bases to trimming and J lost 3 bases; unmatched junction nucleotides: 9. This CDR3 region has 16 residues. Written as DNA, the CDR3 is TGTGCCAGCAGTTTTGGGGTGGGGACTAGCAGCTACGAGCAGTACTTC. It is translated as CASSFGVGTSSYEQYF.

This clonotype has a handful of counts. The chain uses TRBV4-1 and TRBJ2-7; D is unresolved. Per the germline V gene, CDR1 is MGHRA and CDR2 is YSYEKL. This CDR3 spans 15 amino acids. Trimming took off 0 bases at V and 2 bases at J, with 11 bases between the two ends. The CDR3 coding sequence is TGCGCCAGCAGCCAAGATCCAGCGCCAACCTACGAGCAGTACTTC. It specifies CASSQDPAPTYEQYF.

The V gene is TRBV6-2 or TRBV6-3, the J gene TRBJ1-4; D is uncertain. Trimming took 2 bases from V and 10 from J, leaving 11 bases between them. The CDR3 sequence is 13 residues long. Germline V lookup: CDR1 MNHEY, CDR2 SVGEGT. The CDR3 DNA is TGTGCCAGCAGTTACCCGAACACTGGAAAACTGTTTTTT. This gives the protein CASSYPNTGKLFF.

The CDR3 DNA sequence: TGTGCCAGCAGCACTCACAATGAGCAGTTCTTC. Its translation: CASSTHNEQFF. The genes are TRBV7-8 and TRBJ2-5; no definite D call. The end of the DNA aligns better with TRBJ2-1, so the J call may be wrong. From germline, CDR1 is SGHVS and CDR2 FQNEAQ. The CDR3 is 11 amino acids.

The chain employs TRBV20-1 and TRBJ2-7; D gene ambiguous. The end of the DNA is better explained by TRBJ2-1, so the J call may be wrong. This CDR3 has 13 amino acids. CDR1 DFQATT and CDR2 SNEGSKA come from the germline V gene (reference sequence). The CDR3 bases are TGCAGTGCTAGAGATCTGTGGGACAATGAGCAGTTCTTC. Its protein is CSARDLWDNEQFF.

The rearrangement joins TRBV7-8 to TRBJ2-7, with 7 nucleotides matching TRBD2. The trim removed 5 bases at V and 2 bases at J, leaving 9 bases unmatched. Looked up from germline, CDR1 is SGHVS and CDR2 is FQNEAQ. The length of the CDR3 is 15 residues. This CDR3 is CASSRSPGLPYEQYF. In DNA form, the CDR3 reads TGTGCCAGCAGCCGAAGTCCGGGACTACCCTACGAGCAGTACTTC.

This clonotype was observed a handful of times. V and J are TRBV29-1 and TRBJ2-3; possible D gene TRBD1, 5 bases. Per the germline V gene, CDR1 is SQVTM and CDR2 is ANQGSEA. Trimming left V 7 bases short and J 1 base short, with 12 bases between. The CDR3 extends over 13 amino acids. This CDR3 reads CSALLGGTDTQYF. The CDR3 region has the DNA TGCAGCGCCCTCCTAGGGGGCACAGATACGCAGTATTTT.